The rows below give T cell receptor beta chains drawn from one sample of a study of T cells in Graves' hyperthyroidism and ophthalmopathy. Each CDR3 protein is one row after TCRdb ran MiXCR on the multiplex PCR reads. This table has 90,000 to 120,000 distinct CDR3 sequences, 15% to 20% appearing once. The sequenced sample consisted of blood. The receptor source for this set is a woman in her forties or fifties with Graves' hyperthyroidism. The CDR3 runs from the conserved cysteine through the conserved F or W. Fields, in order: CDR3 protein, CDR3 DNA, V gene, D gene, J gene, clone size. The D gene is left open where the match is weak. Clone size is not always given. Where it is, it says once, few, many or a class for expanded clones.

CASSTRTGRQYF TGTGCCAGCTCAACCCGGACAGGGCGGCAGTACTTC TRBV18 TRBD1 TRBJ2-7 many
CSARVPPTNSGRGSAYNEQFF TGCAGTGCTAGAGTCCCACCGACAAATAGCGGGAGGGGGAGCGCCTACAATGAGCAGTTCTTC TRBV20-1 TRBD2 TRBJ2-1 many
CASSPGGRAETQYF TGTGCCAGCAGCCCTGGGGGGCGAGCGGAGACCCAGTACTTC TRBV11-2 NA TRBJ2-5 many
CSVEGGKTEAFF TGCAGCGTTGAAGGGGGCAAGACTGAAGCTTTCTTT TRBV29-1 NA TRBJ1-1 many
CSAPASGVNNEQFF TGCAGTGCTCCTGCGAGCGGGGTTAACAATGAGCAGTTCTTC TRBV20-1 TRBD2 TRBJ2-1 NA
CASSSGLAGVRTGELFF TGCGCCAGCAGCAGTGGGCTAGCGGGAGTAAGGACCGGGGAGCTGTTTTTT TRBV5-1 TRBD2 TRBJ2-2 many
CASLTTGQTNTEAFF TGTGCCAGCCTGACCACCGGACAGACGAACACTGAAGCTTTCTTT TRBV12-3/TRBV12-4 NA TRBJ1-1 many
CASSVGRAYGYTF TGCGCCAGCAGCGTCGGGAGGGCCTATGGCTACACCTTC TRBV5-1 NA TRBJ1-2 few
CASKEKVGTDTQYF TGCGCCAGCAAGGAGAAGGTTGGCACAGATACGCAGTATTTT TRBV10-2 NA TRBJ2-3 few
CSAKTPGPTQYF TGCAGTGCTAAGACCCCTGGCCCTACGCAGTATTTT TRBV20-1 NA TRBJ2-3 many
CASSEPGFSYEQYF TGTGCCAGCAGTGAACCGGGATTTTCCTACGAGCAGTACTTC TRBV25-1 NA TRBJ2-7 many
CASSSTRWAGADTQYF TGTGCCAGCAGCTCCACTCGGTGGGCAGGCGCAGATACGCAGTATTTT TRBV7-2 NA TRBJ2-3 NA
CASSQDQTRARTEAFF TGTGCCAGCAGCCAGGATCAGACCAGGGCTCGGACTGAAGCTTTCTTT TRBV4-2 NA TRBJ1-1 NA
CASSLSSSKNTEAFF TGCGCCAGCAGCTTGTCGTCGAGCAAGAACACTGAAGCTTTCTTT TRBV5-1 NA TRBJ1-1 many
CASSSGMSRTGELFF TGCGCCAGCAGCTCCGGGATGTCCCGAACCGGGGAGCTGTTTTTT TRBV5-1 NA TRBJ2-2 many
CASSLDPSGPTYYEETQYF TGTGCCAGCAGCTTAGATCCTAGCGGGCCTACTTATTACGAAGAGACCCAGTACTTC TRBV11-3 TRBD2 TRBJ2-5 many
CASQGQANTEAFF TGTGCCAGCCAGGGGCAGGCGAACACTGAAGCTTTCTTT TRBV7-2 NA TRBJ1-1 NA
CASSARLAGGGNEQFF TGTGCCAGCAGCGCCCGACTAGCGGGAGGGGGAAATGAGCAGTTCTTC TRBV7-3 TRBD2 TRBJ2-1 many
CASRGGDYGNTEAFF TGCGCCAGCAGAGGAGGAGACTACGGGAACACTGAAGCTTTCTTT TRBV5-1 NA TRBJ1-1 many
CSARPGLAVYEQYF TGCAGTGCTCGACCGGGACTAGCGGTCTACGAGCAGTACTTC TRBV20-1 TRBD2 TRBJ2-7 many
CASSFGYQETQYF TGTGCTAGCAGCTTCGGGTACCAAGAGACCCAGTACTTC TRBV7-7 NA TRBJ2-5 few
CSVASPPTNEKLFF TGCAGCGTTGCCTCTCCCCCAACTAATGAAAAACTGTTTTTT TRBV29-1 NA TRBJ1-4 few
CASSQDRPGLAGYEQYF TGTGCCAGCAGCCAGGATCGTCCGGGACTAGCGGGATACGAGCAGTACTTC TRBV3-1 TRBD2 TRBJ2-7 many
CASSSGQNFVGNEKLFF TGTGCCAGCAGCTCCGGACAGAACTTCGTGGGTAATGAAAAACTGTTTTTT TRBV7-9 NA TRBJ1-4 many
CATLRMTGGTEAFF TGTGCCACCCTAAGAATGACAGGGGGCACTGAAGCTTTCTTT TRBV27 TRBD1 TRBJ1-1 few
CASSLQLSAPLHF TGTGCCAGCAGTTTACAGCTTTCCGCACCCCTCCACTTT TRBV27 NA TRBJ1-6 NA
CATSRAVNIQYF TGTGCCACCAGCAGGGCCGTCAACATTCAGTACTTC TRBV15 NA TRBJ2-4 few
CASSARGLDYGYTF TGTGCCAGCAGCGCCAGGGGGCTCGACTATGGCTACACCTTC TRBV28 TRBD1 TRBJ1-2 many
CASSPPGLAGNTGELFF TGTGCCAGCAGCCCTCCAGGTCTAGCGGGGAACACCGGGGAGCTGTTTTTT TRBV9 TRBD2 TRBJ2-2 few
CASSYRDSLYQETQYF TGTGCCAGCAGTTACCGGGACAGTCTGTACCAAGAGACCCAGTACTTC TRBV28 TRBD1 TRBJ2-5 many
CASSRGGDWGYNEQFF TGCGCCAGCAGCCGTGGGGGGGACTGGGGGTACAATGAGCAGTTCTTC TRBV5-1 TRBD2 TRBJ2-1 many
CASSSRGGNTEAFF TGCGCCAGCAGCTCCAGGGGGGGGAACACTGAAGCTTTCTTT TRBV5-1 TRBD1 TRBJ1-1 many
CASSRPGQGVQETQYF TGTGCCAGCAGCCGCCCGGGACAGGGGGTTCAAGAGACCCAGTACTTC TRBV12-3/TRBV12-4 TRBD1 TRBJ2-5 many
CASSSLAGALDEQFF TGTGCCAGCTCATCACTAGCGGGAGCACTCGATGAGCAGTTCTTC TRBV18 TRBD2 TRBJ2-1 many
CASSLYESYNEQFF TGTGCCAGCAGTTTATACGAGTCCTACAATGAGCAGTTCTTC TRBV27 NA TRBJ2-1 few
CASSQRASTDSHYGYTF TGCGCCAGCAGCCAAAGGGCAAGTACGGACAGCCACTATGGCTACACCTTC TRBV4-1 NA TRBJ1-2 many
CSVDGGRGNIQYF TGCAGCGTTGATGGGGGCAGGGGGAACATTCAGTACTTC TRBV29-1 TRBD1 TRBJ2-4 many
CSVSYRGADTEAFF TGCAGCGTAAGTTATCGGGGGGCCGACACTGAAGCTTTCTTT TRBV29-1 NA TRBJ1-1 many
CSARTGLVDEQYF TGCAGTGCCCGGACAGGGTTAGTTGACGAGCAGTACTTC TRBV20-1 TRBD1 TRBJ2-7 NA
CASSDRGYQPQHF TGTGCCAGTAGCGACAGAGGCTATCAGCCCCAGCATTTT TRBV19 NA TRBJ1-5 many
CSAPGTGTSGSEQYF TGCAGTGCCCCCGGGACCGGGACTAGCGGGAGCGAGCAGTACTTC TRBV20-1 TRBD2 TRBJ2-7 few
CASSLQATNEKLFF TGTGCCAGCAGCTTACAGGCAACTAATGAAAAACTGTTTTTT TRBV7-2 NA TRBJ1-4 many
CASSQDSQRNQPQHF TGCGCCAGCAGCCAAGATAGCCAGCGCAATCAGCCCCAGCATTTT TRBV4-1 NA TRBJ1-5 NA
CASSFFPKGEEDGYTF TGTGCCAGTAGTTTTTTCCCCAAGGGAGAAGAGGATGGCTACACCTTC TRBV19 NA TRBJ1-2 NA
CASSTPGLAMNEQFF TGTGCCAGCAGTACCCCGGGACTAGCTATGAATGAGCAGTTCTTC TRBV13 TRBD2 TRBJ2-1 NA
CSVVSAGKNTGELFF TGCAGCGTTGTCAGTGCAGGCAAGAACACCGGGGAGCTGTTTTTT TRBV29-1 NA TRBJ2-2 many
CASSSEPTGGYEQYF TGTGCCAGCAGCTCCGAACCGACAGGGGGCTACGAGCAGTACTTC TRBV7-2 TRBD1 TRBJ2-7 NA
CASSLGAGEYQETQYF TGTGCCAGCAGCTTAGGAGCGGGGGAGTACCAAGAGACCCAGTACTTC TRBV7-9 TRBD2 TRBJ2-5 medium-sized
CASSVASAKNEKLFF TGTGCCAGCAGCGTAGCCTCGGCAAAGAATGAAAAACTGTTTTTT TRBV9 NA TRBJ1-4 few
CASSPWGQGNYGYTF TGTGCCAGCAGCCCGTGGGGACAGGGGAACTATGGCTACACCTTC TRBV5-8 TRBD1 TRBJ1-2 many
CASVGLAGGNSYNEQFF TGTGCCAGCGTAGGTCTAGCGGGAGGCAACTCCTACAATGAGCAGTTCTTC TRBV28 TRBD2 TRBJ2-1 many
CAWSVPRGLVNEQFF TGTGCCTGGAGTGTACCCAGGGGGCTTGTCAATGAGCAGTTCTTC TRBV30 TRBD1 TRBJ2-1 many
CASSSGGTGLNEQFF TGTGCCAGCAGCTCCGGCGGGACTGGTCTAAATGAGCAGTTCTTC TRBV7-8 NA TRBJ2-1 few
CASSPPRGRGRDEDTQYF TGTGCCAGCAGCCCCCCCCGCGGGAGGGGGAGGGACGAAGATACGCAGTATTTT TRBV27 TRBD2 TRBJ2-3 many